The 15 T cell receptor beta chains in this list originate from one sample, sequenced in a study of cytomegalovirus exposure and HLA in healthy donors. It was with 60 Vbeta and 13 Jbeta primers that the PCR ran. Method: immunoSEQ multiplex PCR; TCRdb's copy keeps in-frame clones and lacks some. Of fewer than 150,000 clones in the sample, roughly 80% were seen once. The sequenced material came from PBMCs. The source is a male donor in good health and CMV-seronegative.

The rearrangement links TRBV7-8 to TRBJ1-3; D call uncertain. The CDR3 has 13 amino acids. Germline V gene data show CDR1 as SGHVS and CDR2 as FQNEAQ. The V end lost 1 base, the J end lost 5 bases, and 6 bases lay between the germline ends. The CDR3 DNA reads TGTGCCAGCAGCTTAGGTCCTCGAAACACCATATATTTT. Its protein product is CASSLGPRNTIYF.

Of note for this clone: The sample carries other DNA sequences with the same CDR3. The rearrangement joins TRBV28 to TRBJ1-2, with a possible D match to TRBD1 (5 bases). The CDR3 runs 14 residues. The germline CDR1 and CDR2 sequences are MDHEN and SYDVKM. The V end lost 5 bases, the J end lost 8 bases, and 18 bases lay between the germline ends. Written as DNA, the CDR3 is TGTGCCAGCAGTATTGGCGGGGCTAGGGAGGGCTACACCTTC. Translated, it gives CASSIGGAREGYTF.

V gene TRBV28 combines with J gene TRBJ2-1; 7 bases match TRBD1. CDR1 and CDR2 from the germline V gene are MDHEN and SYDVKM. This CDR3 contains 15 residues. V trimming: 4 bases; J trimming: 1 base; junction bases outside the gene matches: 4. The CDR3 DNA follows: TGTGCCAGCAGTTCCGGGACAGAGTCCTACAATGAGCAGTTCTTC. It encodes CASSSGTESYNEQFF.

CDR3 sequence: CASSLDKNTIYF. CDR3 DNA sequence: TGTGCCAGCAGCTTGGATAAAAACACCATATATTTT. The genes are TRBV5-4 and TRBJ1-3; D is unresolved. The germline V gene has CDR1 SGHNT and CDR2 YYREEE (reference sequence). The length of the CDR3 is 12 residues. V was clipped by 0 bases and J by 6 bases, with 4 bases between them.

The chain recombines TRBV5-1 with TRBJ1-5; no clear D. CDR1 is SGHRS, CDR2 YFSETQ, per germline. CDR3 size: 13 residues. Trimming shortened V by 0 bases and J by 6 bases, and 7 bases separated the two germline ends. CDR3: CASSLDGSQPQHF. The CDR3 bases are TGCGCCAGCAGCTTGGATGGTAGTCAGCCCCAGCATTTT.

This clone was seen a few times. The same CDR3 arises from other DNA sequences in this sample as well. CDR3 amino acids: CASSLAGNQPQHF. CDR3 DNA: TGTGCCAGCAGCTTGGCCGGGAATCAGCCCCAGCATTTT. The chain has TRBV5-6 and TRBJ1-5; D gene uncertain. The CDR3 contains 13 residues. V was pared by 0 bases and J by 4 bases, with 5 bases between. From germline, CDR1 is SGHDT and CDR2 YYEEEE.

The chain has TRBV30 and TRBJ1-1, with D possibly matching TRBD1 (5 bases). The ends were cut back, 3 bases at V and 2 bases at J, with 13 bases in the middle. This CDR3 region has 14 residues. Germline V gene lookup returns CDR1 GTSNPN and CDR2 SVGIG (reference sequence). The CDR3 sequence: CAWRPGTANTEAFF. As DNA, the CDR3 is TGTGCCTGGAGACCCGGGACTGCTAACACTGAAGCTTTCTTT.

V is TRBV11-2 and J is TRBJ1-4; 10 positions match TRBD1. From germline, CDR1 is SGHAT and CDR2 FQNNGV. The CDR3 consists of 15 residues. The V segment lost 4 bases and the J segment 8 bases; nucleotides outside the gene matches: 7. The CDR3 DNA follows: TGTGCCAGCAGCTCCCGGGACAGGGGAGTAGAAAAACTGTTTTTT. As protein: CASSSRDRGVEKLFF.

V and J are TRBV7-2 and TRBJ2-7, with 7 bases fitting TRBD2. The germline V gene has CDR1 SGHTA and CDR2 FQGNSA. The CDR3 has 17 residues. V gave up 2 bases and J gave up 4 bases; unmatched junction bases: 14. The CDR3: CASSLFAGGLNSYEQYF. CDR3 DNA: TGTGCCAGCAGCTTATTTGCCGGGGGACTAAATAGTTACGAGCAGTACTTC.

The V gene is TRBV5-1, the J gene TRBJ1-2; 8 nucleotides align to TRBD1. CDR1 SGHRS and CDR2 YFSETQ come from the germline V gene. V lost 3 bases and J lost 7; bases outside the gene matches: 17. CDR3 length: 17 amino acids. Here the CDR3 reads CASSYAGQGEGKGGYTF. In DNA, the CDR3 is TGCGCCAGCAGCTACGCCGGACAGGGCGAGGGGAAGGGTGGCTACACCTTC.

V gene TRBV6-7 combines with J gene TRBJ2-5; 7 bases line up with TRBD1. TRBV6-7 is marked as an open reading frame, function uncertain. J was trimmed by 2 bases and V by 7 bases; bases with no gene match: 16. This CDR3 has 17 amino acids. The CDR3 loop is CASIQPWDRGGQETQYF. CDR3 nucleotide sequence: TGTGCCAGCATCCAGCCCTGGGACAGAGGAGGACAAGAGACCCAGTACTTC.

The chain uses TRBV4-3 and TRBJ2-7; 7 bases align to TRBD1. V dropped 4 bases and J dropped 1; count of bases not matched to a gene: 7. The CDR3 has 15 residues. Germline assignment: CDR1 LGHNA and CDR2 YSLEER. The DNA of the CDR3 is TGCGCCAGCAGCCTTCGAACAGGGGATTCCTACGAGCAGTACTTC. Amino acids: CASSLRTGDSYEQYF.

The chain is built from TRBV5-1 and TRBJ1-1; no reliable D call. This CDR3 region has 11 residues. CDR1 and CDR2 from the germline V gene are SGHRS and YFSETQ. Trimming cost V 6 bases and J 2 bases, with 5 bases left between them. CDR3 bases: TGCGCCAGCACGCTAAACACTGAAGCTTTCTTT. Protein: CASTLNTEAFF.

This chain connects TRBV30 to TRBJ1-2; D is ambiguous. With 2 bases removed from V and 6 bases from J, the gap between germline ends came to 7 bases. This CDR3 has 11 residues. Germline V lookup: CDR1 GTSNPN, CDR2 SVGIG (reference sequence). CDR3 DNA sequence: TGTGCCTGGAGTATTTTCAATGGCTACACCTTC. Translated, it gives CAWSIFNGYTF.

This clone was picked up a small number of times. The rearrangement joins TRBV29-1 to TRBJ1-1; D gene uncertain. The germline gives CDR1 SQVTM, CDR2 ANQGSEA. The V end was cut by 7 bases, the J end by 7 bases, with 7 bases between. This CDR3 contains 9 residues. CDR3 amino acids: CSAGIEAFF. In DNA form, the CDR3 reads TGCAGCGCCGGGATTGAAGCTTTCTTT.